The 30 T cell receptor beta chains below come from one sample, sequenced in a study of T cell responses to AZD1222 COVID-19 vaccine. Sequencing was performed with immunoSEQ multiplex PCR; in TCRdb, only in-frame clones are kept and a portion is missing. The sample records approximately 110,000 clones, under 90% being singletons. The source material was peripheral blood, sampled on day 0 of AZD1222 vaccination. The origin of the receptors is an adult in good health.

The DNA for the CDR3 is TGTGCCAGCCAACAAGGCACAGATACGCAGTATTTT. This encodes CASQQGTDTQYF. This sequence joins TRBV6-6 and TRBJ2-3; D remains unclear. The CDR3 covers 12 residues. Per the germline V gene, CDR1 is MNHNY and CDR2 is SVGAGI (reference sequence). Trimming took 8 bases from V and 1 from J, leaving 7 bases between them.

This chain uses TRBV6-5 with TRBJ2-1, with 11 bases lining up with TRBD2. Looked up from germline, CDR1 is MNHEY and CDR2 is SVGAGI. The CDR3 consists of 15 residues. With V trimmed by 2 bases and J by 6 bases, 3 bases remained unmatched. The CDR3 here is CASSYGGTSGNEQFF. CDR3 in DNA: TGTGCCAGCAGTTACGGGGGGACTAGCGGCAATGAGCAGTTCTTC.

This clone was recorded a few times. The chain uses TRBV7-2 and TRBJ2-7; 12 positions agree with TRBD2. The germline V gene has CDR1 SGHTA and CDR2 FQGNSA. The CDR3 extends over 15 amino acids. Germline trimming cut 2 bases from V and 2 bases from J; bases unmatched to any gene: 1. The CDR3 bases are TGTGCCAGCAGCTTACCTAGCGGGAGGGCCTACGAGCAGTACTTC. The encoded protein is CASSLPSGRAYEQYF. The full variable domain, its missing parts supplied by reference TRBV7-2 and TRBJ2-7, is GAGVSQSPSNKVTEKGKDVELRCDPISGHTALYWYRQSLGQGLEFLIYFQGNSAPDKSGLPSDRFSAERTGGSVSTLTIQRTQQEDSAVYLCASSLPSGRAYEQYFGPGTRLTVT.

The chain employs TRBV5-1 and TRBJ2-2; D might be TRBD1 or TRBD2, each matching 6 bases. V lost 3 bases and J 4 bases, leaving 13 bases between the germline ends. Germline V lookup: CDR1 SGHRS, CDR2 YFSETQ. This CDR3 spans 15 amino acids. The CDR3 loop is CASSSQGGATGELFF. CDR3 sequence (DNA): TGCGCCAGCAGCTCACAGGGCGGGGCCACCGGGGAGCTGTTTTTT.

The V gene is TRBV5-1, the J gene TRBJ1-2; 10 bases line up with TRBD1. The CDR3 is made up of 15 amino acids. Germline-derived CDR1 and CDR2 are SGHRS and YFSETQ. Trimming took 3 bases from V and 5 from J; bases not matched to a gene: 7. CDR3 nucleotides: TGCGCCAGCAGCTGGGCCGGGACAGGGGCGTATGGCTACACCTTC. As protein: CASSWAGTGAYGYTF.

This CDR3 reads CASSLMPTEAFF. The CDR3, as DNA: TGTGCCAGCAGTTTAATGCCCACTGAAGCTTTCTTT. The chain joins TRBV12-3 or TRBV12-4 to TRBJ1-1, with D uncertain. Trimming shortened V by 2 bases and J by 4 bases, and 5 bases separated the two germline ends. CDR3 length: 12 residues.

The V and J genes are TRBV15 and TRBJ1-2; D is ambiguous. The CDR3 has 13 amino acids. The V end was cut by 1 base, the J end by 4 bases, with 7 bases between. Germline CDR1 and CDR2: LNHNV and YYDKDF (reference sequence). This CDR3 is CATSRAEAYGYTF. DNA of the CDR3: TGTGCCACCAGCAGAGCGGAGGCCTATGGCTACACCTTC.

The chain carries TRBV7-2 and TRBJ1-2; 8 bases line up with TRBD1. CDR3 size: 15 residues. V lost 5 bases to trimming and J lost 3 bases; unmatched junction nucleotides: 8. Germline assignment: CDR1 SGHTA and CDR2 FQGNSA. CDR3: CASSVFGQGDYGYTF. The CDR3 nucleotides are TGTGCCAGCAGCGTATTTGGACAGGGCGACTATGGCTACACCTTC.

This clone was detected only once. An end of the junction does not agree with germline; a read error may underlie this. The CDR3 DNA sequence: TGTGCCAGCAGTGAAGCTTCCCGCCTTGAATCTTTCTTT. It codes for CASSEASRLESFF. This sequence joins TRBV6-1 and TRBJ1-1; no definite D call. Per the germline V gene, CDR1 is MNHNS and CDR2 is SASEGT. CDR3 length equals 13 residues.

The chain employs TRBV2 and TRBJ2-3; unclear D gene. CDR1 is SNHLY, CDR2 FYNNEI, per germline. This CDR3 spans 12 amino acids. V lost 9 bases to trimming and J lost 4 bases, with 11 bases between them. CDR3 sequence: CASTPSADTQYF. Here the CDR3 DNA reads TGTGCCAGTACCCCGAGTGCAGATACGCAGTATTTT.

This clone has just one count. V gene TRBV21-1 combines with J gene TRBJ1-2; TRBD1 is the table's D call, not checked against the DNA. TRBV21-1 is a documented pseudogene. The CDR3 has 18 residues. CDR3 nucleotide sequence: TGTGCCAGCAGCAAAGCGCGGGGACAGGGATTTTCTGACTATGGCTACACCTTC. Its protein is CASSKARGQGFSDYGYTF.

The rearrangement uses TRBV5-6 and TRBJ1-1, with 8 nucleotides matching TRBD1. After removal of 0 bases from V and 1 base from J, the junction contained 5 bases not matched to a gene. The CDR3 is 16 residues long. Germline assignment: CDR1 SGHDT and CDR2 YYEEEE. This CDR3 is CASSLARGQTNTEAFF. The CDR3 bases are TGTGCCAGCAGCTTGGCCAGGGGGCAGACGAACACTGAAGCTTTCTTT.

Note on this clone: In the same sample, other DNA sequences code for this CDR3. This chain joins TRBV5-1 and TRBJ2-5; D remains ambiguous. Germline V gene data show CDR1 as SGHRS and CDR2 as YFSETQ. This CDR3 spans 11 amino acids. Trimming took 0 bases from V and 3 from J, leaving 0 bases between them. CDR3 protein: CASSLEETQYF. The CDR3 DNA follows: TGCGCCAGCAGCTTGGAAGAGACCCAGTACTTC.

This rearrangement joins TRBV27 to TRBJ1-2, with D tentatively TRBD1 (6 bases). The V gene lost 2 bases and the J gene lost 8 bases, with 12 bases spanning the gap. This CDR3 contains 13 residues. Germline CDR1 and CDR2: MNHEY and SMNVEV (reference sequence). The CDR3 DNA sequence: TGTGCCAGCAGTTTAGAGGGGGGGGTAGGCTACACCTTC. Translating gives CASSLEGGVGYTF.

The gene calls are TRBV6-5 and TRBJ2-7, with a possible D match to TRBD1 (5 bases). Germline V gene sequence: CDR1 MNHEY, CDR2 SVGAGI. V lost 4 bases, J lost 2 bases, and 9 bases lay in between. This CDR3 spans 13 amino acids. The CDR3 coding sequence is TGTGCCAGCAGTTTAGGGGCAACCTACGAGCAGTACTTC. This sequence encodes CASSLGATYEQYF.

V gene TRBV27 combines with J gene TRBJ2-3; D unresolved. Looked up from germline, CDR1 is MNHEY and CDR2 is SMNVEV (reference sequence). This CDR3 contains 14 residues. The V end lost 5 bases, the J end lost 0 bases, and 9 bases lay between the germline ends. For the CDR3, the DNA is TGTGCCAGCAGTAACTATCCCAGCACAGATACGCAGTATTTT. This translates into CASSNYPSTDTQYF.

The gene calls are TRBV3-1 (or the pseudogene TRBV3-2) and TRBJ2-7; no firm D call. The CDR3 covers 14 residues. Looked up from germline, CDR1 is LGHDT and CDR2 is YNNKEL (reference sequence). V lost 1 base, J lost 3 bases, and 10 bases lay in between. In DNA, the CDR3 is TGTGCCAGCAGCCAAGGAGTTGAGAGCTACGAGCAGTACTTC. Translated: CASSQGVESYEQYF.

The rearrangement links TRBV11-2 to TRBJ2-7; 7 bases fit TRBD2. Germline V CDR1 and CDR2: SGHAT, FQNNGV. This CDR3 region has 16 residues. V shed 6 bases and J 3 bases; nucleotides not matched to a gene: 14. For the CDR3, the DNA is TGTGCCAGCAGTCCAACCAACCGACGGGGGGACTACGAGCAGTACTTC. Protein product: CASSPTNRRGDYEQYF.

This chain links TRBV5-1 with TRBJ2-7, with D maybe TRBD2 (5 bases). Trimming took off 2 bases at V and 4 bases at J, with 13 bases between the two ends. This CDR3 has 14 amino acids. CDR1 is SGHRS and CDR2 is YFSETQ in the germline V gene. CDR3 sequence: CASSFRWESYEQYF. Here the CDR3 DNA reads TGCGCCAGCAGCTTTAGGTGGGAGTCGTACGAGCAGTACTTC.

This chain uses TRBV3-1 (or the pseudogene TRBV3-2) with TRBJ1-3; TRBD1 is a possible D gene (6 bases). CDR1 and CDR2 from the germline V gene are LGHDT and YNNKEL (reference sequence). Trimming stripped 4 bases from V and 2 bases from J, with 9 bases between. The CDR3 covers 14 residues. CDR3: CASSLRGTGNTIYF. Here the CDR3 DNA reads TGTGCCAGCAGCCTCAGGGGAACTGGAAACACCATATATTTT.

The genes are TRBV6-5 and TRBJ2-7; TRBD2 aligns across 7 bases. The CDR3 is made up of 15 amino acids. The germline V gene encodes CDR1 MNHEY and CDR2 SVGAGI. Trimming removed 7 bases from V and 2 bases from J; junction bases left unmatched: 11. CDR3 in DNA: TGTGCCAGCACCCAGACTAGCCCAGGAACCTACGAGCAGTACTTC. This translates into CASTQTSPGTYEQYF.

The chain recombines TRBV6-5 with TRBJ2-7; tentatively, D is TRBD1 (5 bases). Germline V gives CDR1 MNHEY, CDR2 SVGAGI. Between the trimmed V and J ends, which lost 2 bases and 4 bases, there was a span of 12 bases. The CDR3 sequence is 14 residues long. The chain's CDR3 is CASSYGQGEYEQYF. The DNA of the CDR3 is TGTGCCAGCAGTTACGGGCAGGGTGAATACGAGCAGTACTTC.

The genes are TRBV14 and TRBJ2-5; no clear D gene. The V gene lost 3 bases and the J gene lost 3 bases, with 8 bases spanning the gap. The CDR3 loop spans 13 amino acids. CDR1 SGHDN and CDR2 FVKESK come from the germline V gene. DNA of the CDR3: TGTGCCAGCAGCCATCTCGCGGAAGAGACCCAGTACTTC. Its translation is CASSHLAEETQYF.

This chain connects TRBV7-2 to TRBJ1-6; a weak D match, TRBD1 (6 bases). CDR1 SGHTA and CDR2 FQGNSA come from the germline V gene. The ends were cut back, 4 bases at V and 7 bases at J, with 14 bases in the middle. The CDR3 is 15 amino acids. The CDR3 reads CASSSTTGANSPLHF. The CDR3 bases are TGTGCCAGCAGCTCTACGACAGGAGCGAATTCACCCCTCCACTTT.

The chain links TRBV29-1 to TRBJ2-7; D possibly uses TRBD1 or TRBD2 (7 bases each). CDR1 SQVTM and CDR2 ANQGSEA come from the germline V gene. V was trimmed by 6 bases and J by 0 bases, leaving 15 bases between them. This CDR3 spans 14 amino acids. The CDR3 loop reads CSVQGGPSSYEQYF. In DNA form, the CDR3 reads TGCAGCGTCCAGGGGGGGCCTAGCTCCTACGAGCAGTACTTC.

The chain uses TRBV27 and TRBJ2-1; 7 nucleotides align to TRBD1. CDR1 and CDR2 from the germline V gene are MNHEY and SMNVEV (reference sequence). This CDR3 region has 16 residues. J gave up 7 bases and V 4 bases, and 13 bases lay outside the gene matches. The DNA for the CDR3 is TGTGCCAGCAGTTCTCGGACAGGCTTCTCGGGGAATGAGCAGTTCTTC. Residues: CASSSRTGFSGNEQFF.

This chain uses TRBV5-5 with TRBJ1-6; a weak D match, TRBD1 (5 bases). This CDR3 is built from 13 residues. Germline V lookup: CDR1 SGHKS, CDR2 YYEKEE (reference sequence). V was cut by 5 bases and J by 5 bases, with 8 bases left in between. The CDR3 loop reads CASSLGDNSPLHF. Here the CDR3 DNA reads TGTGCCAGCAGTTTAGGGGATAATTCACCCCTCCACTTT.

The rearrangement joins TRBV4-1 to TRBJ2-1, with D unresolved. CDR1 and CDR2 (germline): MGHRA, YSYEKL. The V gene lost 0 bases and the J gene lost 9 bases, with 6 bases spanning the gap. This CDR3 has 12 residues. This CDR3 is CASSQDLGEQFF. The CDR3 DNA is TGCGCCAGCAGCCAAGATTTGGGTGAGCAGTTCTTC.

The chain couples TRBV28 to TRBJ2-7, with unresolved D. Germline V gene sequence: CDR1 MDHEN, CDR2 SYDVKM. The V and J ends lost 7 bases and 3 bases respectively, with 13 bases between them. The CDR3 covers 13 residues. The CDR3 loop is CASTNSLVYEQYF. The CDR3 nucleotides read TGTGCCAGCACGAACAGTCTGGTCTACGAGCAGTACTTC.

The chain has TRBV23-1 and TRBJ2-3; D is perhaps TRBD1 (5 bases). TRBV23-1 is labeled an ORF, and its function is uncertain. The CDR3 runs to 15 residues. The V gene lost 9 bases and the J gene lost 0 bases, with 16 bases spanning the gap. In DNA, the CDR3 is TGCGCCAGTCTCACAGGCCTAACTAGCACAGATACGCAGTATTTT. Its protein product is CASLTGLTSTDTQYF.